This TCR beta chain originates from a study of T-cell reconstitution after alpha-beta-depleted transplantation in children. General study findings and limits: T cells produced anew were the main source of T-cell counts and diversity one year after transplant. Some patients' high day-60 TCRbeta diversity was attributed to recipient cells surviving conditioning. Expanded clones from the graft, numbering several hundred, reportedly supplied alpha-beta T cells about two months after transplant.

A word on this clonotype: What it binds is unknown.

Germline assignment: CDR1 SQVTM and CDR2 ANQGSEA. V was pared by 4 bases and J by 2 bases, with 11 bases between. This CDR3 is 13 amino acids long. A library of TCRbeta sequences, prepared with unique molecular identifiers, was generated. TCRdb ran MiXCR on the PCR reads and lists one entry per CDR3 protein. This table holds about 470,000 distinct CDR3 sequences, approximately 42% found once. The receptor was isolated from a girl aged 2-9 years with aplastic anemia, due to receive a stem cell transplant. The sample in question was PBMCs, obtained before TCRalphabeta/CD19-depleted stem cell transplant. The J gene is TRBJ1-1, the V gene TRBV29-1; TRBD1 might be the D (5 bases). The CDR3, as DNA: TGCAGCGTTGCGGGGGGTGTAAACACTGAAGCTTTCTTT. Translation: CSVAGGVNTEAFF.